These 11 T cell receptor beta chains share one sample of origin, sequenced in a study of T cell repertoires in cytomegalovirus infection. TCRdb redid the calling of the reads with MiXCR, one entry per CDR3 protein. The sample yields a few hundred thousand distinct CDR3 sequences, around 15% seen once. The sample comprised CD8+ T cells from PBMCs. The source is a human donor in good health (CMV status not recorded). Some clones in this sample may be carry-over from other donors' samples.

This clonotype was seen only a few times. This chain uses TRBV11-2 with TRBJ2-3, with D tentatively TRBD2 (7 bases). This CDR3 is 19 amino acids long. V was cut by 2 bases and J by 3 bases, with 24 bases left in between. Germline assignment: CDR1 SGHAT and CDR2 FQNNGV. CDR3 sequence: CASSLRPLSSGGGTDTQYF. The CDR3 DNA reads TGTGCCAGCAGCTTACGACCCCTGTCTAGCGGAGGGGGGACAGATACGCAGTATTTT. The whole variable domain, remainder taken from reference TRBV11-2 and TRBJ2-3, is EAGVAQSPRYKIIEKRQSVAFWCNPISGHATLYWYQQILGQGPKLLIQFQNNGVVDDSQLPKDRFSAERLKGVDSTLKIQPAKLEDSAVYLCASSLRPLSSGGGTDTQYFGPGTRLTVL.

This clonotype was found many times. V is TRBV4-1 and J is TRBJ1-1; D is unclear. V was cut by 4 bases and J by 3 bases, with 9 bases left in between. Germline values: CDR1 MGHRA, CDR2 YSYEKL. There are 13 residues in the CDR3. CDR3 bases: TGCGCCAGCAGCCGCCAGGCGGACACTGAAGCTTTCTTT. Its translation is CASSRQADTEAFF.

This sequence joins TRBV10-3 and TRBJ2-3, with 10 bases lining up with TRBD2. CDR3 size: 13 residues. Trimming at V came to 11 bases and at J to 5 bases, leaving 7 bases not matched to a gene. The V gene's germline CDR1 is ENHRY and CDR2 SYGVKD. The CDR3 protein is CAVASGGLDTQYF. The DNA of the CDR3 is TGTGCCGTTGCTAGCGGGGGTTTAGATACGCAGTATTTT.

This clonotype was seen a handful of times. The chain combines TRBV9 with TRBJ1-5, with 7 nucleotides matching TRBD1. The V gene end was trimmed by 1 base and the J gene end by 5 bases; junction bases not matched to a gene: 6. The CDR3 loop spans 15 amino acids. Germline CDR1 and CDR2: SGDLS and YYNGEE. The CDR3: CASSVSGTADQPQHF. DNA for the CDR3: TGTGCCAGCAGCGTATCTGGGACAGCCGATCAGCCCCAGCATTTT.

The V gene is TRBV28, the J gene TRBJ1-5; D remains ambiguous. The length of the CDR3 is 16 residues. The ends were cut back, 3 bases at V and 3 bases at J, with 15 bases in the middle. CDR1 and CDR2 from the germline V gene are MDHEN and SYDVKM. CDR3 bases: TGTGCCAGCAGTTTTTCCTCGAGGGAGGCCAATCAGCCCCAGCATTTT. Translating it yields CASSFSSREANQPQHF.

The rearrangement uses TRBV20-1 and TRBJ2-5; D might be TRBD2 (6 bases). Trimming left V 6 bases short and J 4 bases short, with 12 bases between. Germline-derived CDR1 and CDR2 are DFQATT and SNEGSKA (reference sequence). The CDR3 is made up of 12 amino acids. The CDR3 DNA sequence: TGCAGTGCCGGGACTTTCCGAGAGACCCAGTACTTC. The encoded protein is CSAGTFRETQYF.

This clonotype was observed at least ten times. The chain couples TRBV7-9 to TRBJ1-6, with D unclear. Trimming took off 3 bases at V and 7 bases at J, with 10 bases between the two ends. Per the germline V gene, CDR1 is SEHNR and CDR2 is FQNEAQ (reference sequence). The CDR3 contains 14 residues. CDR3 region: CASSFSLGNSPLHF. DNA for the CDR3: TGTGCCAGCAGCTTTTCCTTAGGGAATTCACCCCTCCACTTT.

The chain carries TRBV12-3 or TRBV12-4 and TRBJ2-5, with D maybe TRBD2 (6 bases). V lost 2 bases to trimming and J lost 3 bases, with 13 bases between them. The CDR3 contains 15 residues. The CDR3, as DNA: TGTGCCAGCAGTTTACTCGGGGGTTCTAAAGAGACCCAGTACTTC. Translating gives CASSLLGGSKETQYF.

This clonotype was seen many times. This chain uses TRBV5-1 with TRBJ1-1; maybe TRBD1 (5 bases). The CDR3 is 14 residues long. Looked up from germline, CDR1 is SGHRS and CDR2 is YFSETQ. V was shortened by 0 bases and J by 3 bases, with 9 bases between the two germline ends. The DNA of the CDR3 is TGCGCCAGCAGCTTGGCCGGGGGATACACTGAAGCTTTCTTT. Translating it yields CASSLAGGYTEAFF.

This clonotype was seen many times. V is TRBV7-9 and J is TRBJ2-1; D might be TRBD2 (5 bases). CDR3 length: 15 amino acids. The germline CDR1 and CDR2 sequences are SEHNR and FQNEAQ (reference sequence). Deletions cut 1 base from V and 9 bases from J, with 16 bases between. The CDR3 DNA is TGTGCCAGCAGCTTAGTTTACGGGTACCGGGGTGAGCAGTTCTTC. Its protein product is CASSLVYGYRGEQFF.

This clonotype came up many times. V usage is TRBV7-8 and J usage is TRBJ1-4; D may be TRBD1 (6 bases). The CDR3 runs to 15 residues. Per germline, CDR1 SGHVS and CDR2 FQNEAQ. V dropped 1 base and J dropped 5 bases, with 11 bases sitting between them. CDR3 DNA: TGTGCCAGCAGCTTAGGGGCAGGGGCCAATGAAAAACTGTTTTTT. It yields the protein CASSLGAGANEKLFF. The variable domain in full, with the rest retrieved from reference TRBV7-8 and TRBJ1-4, is GAGVSQSPRYKVAKRGQDVALRCDPISGHVSLFWYQQALGQGPEFLTYFQNEAQLDKSGLPSDRFFAERPEGSVSTLKIQRTQQEDSAVYLCASSLGAGANEKLFFGSGTQLSVL.